Sequencing of this T cell receptor (beta chain) was carried out in a study of control samples from healthy donors and cancer patients. Germline trimming cut 4 bases from V and 3 bases from J; bases unmatched to any gene: 6. The germline gives CDR1 MNHEY, CDR2 SMNVEV (reference sequence). The CDR3 sequence is 14 residues long. Libraries were prepared by immunoSEQ multiplex PCR; TCRdb keeps only in-frame clonotypes and omits some of them. The sample records 100,000 to 150,000 clones, about 90% being singletons. This sequence joins TRBV27 and TRBJ2-7, with 7 positions matching TRBD1. The receptor's source is a man between 18 and 29 years old in good health. The sample comprised blood. CDR3 sequence (DNA): TGTGCCAGCAGTTATACAGGGGATTTCTACGAGCAGTACTTC. Its translation: CASSYTGDFYEQYF.